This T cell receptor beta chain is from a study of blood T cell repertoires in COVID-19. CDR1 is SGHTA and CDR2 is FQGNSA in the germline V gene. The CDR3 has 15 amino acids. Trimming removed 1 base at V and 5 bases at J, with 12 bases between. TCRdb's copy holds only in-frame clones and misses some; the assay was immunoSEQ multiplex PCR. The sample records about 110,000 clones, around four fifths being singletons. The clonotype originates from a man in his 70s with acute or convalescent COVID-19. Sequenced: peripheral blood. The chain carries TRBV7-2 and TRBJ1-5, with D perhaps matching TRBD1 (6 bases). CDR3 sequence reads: CASSLGTAWDQPQHF. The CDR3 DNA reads TGTGCCAGCAGCTTAGGGACAGCTTGGGATCAGCCCCAGCATTTT.